Included here is one T cell receptor beta chain sequence, with context. This sample stems from a study of blood T cells in healthy people across ages. Germline assignment: CDR1 LGHNA and CDR2 YSLEER. Trimming removed 0 bases at V and 2 bases at J, with 12 bases between. The CDR3 is 16 residues long. A second PCR, run for roughly 7 to 12 cycles, used a sample-barcoded 5' primer plus a J-beta primer mix. TCRdb itself ran the 5' RACE reads through MiXCR, one entry per CDR3 protein. Of some 1,800,000 distinct CDR3 sequences in the sample, about two fifths are singletons; the top ten hold 23%. The clonotype was recovered from a human donor in good health. The chain recombines TRBV4-3 with TRBJ2-3; the D is unclear. The sequencing input was blood. CDR3 amino acids: CASSQDRWRHTDTQYF. DNA of the CDR3: TGCGCCAGCAGCCAAGATCGTTGGCGGCACACAGATACGCAGTATTTT.